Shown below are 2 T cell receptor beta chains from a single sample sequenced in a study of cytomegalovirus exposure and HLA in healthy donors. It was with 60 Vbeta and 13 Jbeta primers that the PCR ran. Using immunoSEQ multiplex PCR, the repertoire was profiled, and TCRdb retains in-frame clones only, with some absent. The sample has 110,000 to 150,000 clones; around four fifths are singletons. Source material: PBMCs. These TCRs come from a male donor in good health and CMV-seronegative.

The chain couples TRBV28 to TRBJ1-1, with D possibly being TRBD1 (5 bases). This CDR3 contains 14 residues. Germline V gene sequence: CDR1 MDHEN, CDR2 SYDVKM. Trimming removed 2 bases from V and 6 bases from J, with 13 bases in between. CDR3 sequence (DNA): TGTGCCAGCAGTTTACAGGTCAGGGTGGCTGAAGCTTTCTTT. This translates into CASSLQVRVAEAFF. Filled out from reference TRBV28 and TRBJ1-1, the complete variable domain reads DVKVTQSSRYLVKRTGEKVFLECVQDMDHENMFWYRQDPGLGLRLIYFSYDVKMKEKGDIPEGYSVSREKKERFSLILESASTNQTSMYLCASSLQVRVAEAFFGQGTRLTVV.

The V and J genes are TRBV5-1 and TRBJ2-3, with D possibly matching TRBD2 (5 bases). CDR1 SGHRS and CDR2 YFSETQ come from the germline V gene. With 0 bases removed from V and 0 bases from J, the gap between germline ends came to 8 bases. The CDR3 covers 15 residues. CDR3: CASSLGGPSTDTQYF. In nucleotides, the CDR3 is TGCGCCAGCAGCTTGGGCGGGCCGAGCACAGATACGCAGTATTTT.